This T cell receptor (beta chain) was profiled in a study of T cells in Graves' hyperthyroidism and ophthalmopathy. On the study more broadly: Any treatment followed the collection of peripheral blood at initial diagnosis.

Only a few counts were recorded for this clonotype. Germline CDR1 reads DFQATT; CDR2 reads SNEGSKA (reference sequence). The V gene end was trimmed by 3 bases and the J gene end by 0 bases; junction bases not matched to a gene: 12. The CDR3 contains 18 residues. TCR beta CDR3 region amplification was performed from RNA transcripts. An initial round of RT-PCR targeting the TCR CDR3 relied on the HTBI primer set. TCRdb ran MiXCR on the multiplex PCR reads and lists one entry per CDR3 protein. The table includes hundreds of thousands of distinct CDR3 sequences, roughly a sixth detected once. The sequenced sample consisted of blood. The rearrangement links TRBV20-1 to TRBJ2-1; 9 positions agree with TRBD2. The sequence was obtained from a woman between 18 and 29 years old with Graves' ophthalmopathy. The CDR3 nucleotides read TGCAGTGCTAGTGGGGGACTAGCCGATGGAAGCTCCTACAATGAGCAGTTCTTC. It codes for CSASGGLADGSSYNEQFF.